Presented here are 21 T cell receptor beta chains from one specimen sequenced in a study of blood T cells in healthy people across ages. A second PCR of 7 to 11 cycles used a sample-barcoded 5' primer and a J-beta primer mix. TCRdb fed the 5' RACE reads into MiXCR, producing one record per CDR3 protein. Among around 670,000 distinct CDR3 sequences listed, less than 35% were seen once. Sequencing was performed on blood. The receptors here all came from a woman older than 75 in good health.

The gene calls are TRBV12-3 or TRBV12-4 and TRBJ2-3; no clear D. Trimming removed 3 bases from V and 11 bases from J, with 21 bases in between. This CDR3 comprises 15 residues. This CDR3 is CASSFGQGYTDVQYF. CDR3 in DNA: TGTGCCAGCAGTTTCGGCCAAGGGTACACAGATGTGCAGTATTTT.

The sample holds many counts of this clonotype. CDR3 sequence (DNA): TGTGCCAGCAGCCCGCGGGCTGAAGAGACCCAGTACTTC. It specifies CASSPRAEETQYF. The chain combines TRBV7-8 with TRBJ2-5; maybe TRBD2 (5 bases). Germline CDR1 reads SGHVS; CDR2 reads FQNEAQ. The CDR3 runs to 13 residues. The V and J ends lost 5 bases and 3 bases respectively, with 10 bases between them.

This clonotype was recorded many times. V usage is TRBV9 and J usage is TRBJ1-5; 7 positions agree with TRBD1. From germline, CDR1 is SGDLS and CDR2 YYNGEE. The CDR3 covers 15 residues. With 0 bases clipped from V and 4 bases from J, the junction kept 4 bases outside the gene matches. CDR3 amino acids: CASSVGTGNNQPQHF. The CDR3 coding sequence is TGTGCCAGCAGCGTAGGGACAGGAAATAATCAGCCCCAGCATTTT.

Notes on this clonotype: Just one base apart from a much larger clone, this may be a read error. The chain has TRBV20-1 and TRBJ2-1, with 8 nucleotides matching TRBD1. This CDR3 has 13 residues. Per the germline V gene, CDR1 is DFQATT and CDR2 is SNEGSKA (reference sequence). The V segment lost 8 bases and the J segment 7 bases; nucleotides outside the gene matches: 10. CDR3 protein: CSTLLDRVNEQFF. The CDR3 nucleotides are TGCAGTACTCTCCTGGACAGGGTTAATGAGCAGTTCTTC.

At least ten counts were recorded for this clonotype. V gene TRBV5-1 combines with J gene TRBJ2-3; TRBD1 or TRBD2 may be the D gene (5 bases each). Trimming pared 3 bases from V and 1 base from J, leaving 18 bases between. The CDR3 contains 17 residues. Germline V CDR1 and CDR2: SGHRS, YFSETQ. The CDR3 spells CASSSGTSMGGTDTQYF. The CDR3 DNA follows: TGCGCCAGCAGCTCCGGTACGAGCATGGGGGGCACAGATACGCAGTATTTT.

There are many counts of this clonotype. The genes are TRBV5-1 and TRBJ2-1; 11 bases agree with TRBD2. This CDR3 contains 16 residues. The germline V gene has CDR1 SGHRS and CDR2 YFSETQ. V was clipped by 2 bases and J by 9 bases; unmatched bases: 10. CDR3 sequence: CASSFNSGGAMREQFF. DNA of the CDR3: TGCGCCAGCAGCTTTAATAGCGGGGGGGCCATGCGTGAGCAGTTCTTC.

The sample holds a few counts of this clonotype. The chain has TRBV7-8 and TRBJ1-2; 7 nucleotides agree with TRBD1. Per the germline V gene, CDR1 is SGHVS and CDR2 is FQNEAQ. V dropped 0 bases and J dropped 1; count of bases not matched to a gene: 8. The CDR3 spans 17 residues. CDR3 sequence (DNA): TGTGCCAGCAGCTTAGCGGGGAACAGGGGAAGTAACTATGGCTACACCTTC. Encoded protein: CASSLAGNRGSNYGYTF.

The DNA of the CDR3 is TGTGCCAGCAGCGAGGGGCCGGCGCGGGGGGGAGAGCAGTTCTTC. Translated: CASSEGPARGGEQFF. This sequence joins TRBV9 and TRBJ2-1; TRBD2 matches 9 bases. Germline CDR1 reads SGDLS; CDR2 reads YYNGEE. CDR3 length: 15 amino acids. Trimming at V came to 3 bases and at J to 10 bases, leaving 11 bases not matched to a gene.

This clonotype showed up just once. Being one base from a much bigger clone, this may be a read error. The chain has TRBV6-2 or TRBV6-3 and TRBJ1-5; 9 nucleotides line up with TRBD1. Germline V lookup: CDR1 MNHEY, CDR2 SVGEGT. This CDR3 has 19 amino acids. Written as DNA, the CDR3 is TGTGCCAGCAGTTACACGCCGGGGACAGGGTCAACTCAGGGCCAGCCCCGGCATTTT. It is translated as CASSYTPGTGSTQGQPRHF.

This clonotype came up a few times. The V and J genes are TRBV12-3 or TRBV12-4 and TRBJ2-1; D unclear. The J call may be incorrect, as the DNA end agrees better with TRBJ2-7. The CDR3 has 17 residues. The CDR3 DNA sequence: TGTGCCAGCAGCCGACATACCACCATGAGCTCCTACAATGAGCAGTACTTC. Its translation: CASSRHTTMSSYNEQYF.

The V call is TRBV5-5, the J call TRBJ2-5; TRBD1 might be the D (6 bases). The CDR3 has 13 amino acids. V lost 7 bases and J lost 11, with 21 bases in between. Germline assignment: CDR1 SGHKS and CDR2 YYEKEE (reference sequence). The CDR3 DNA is TGTGCCAGCCAAGGCCCTTATGAGAGGGGGCAGTACTTC. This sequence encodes CASQGPYERGQYF.

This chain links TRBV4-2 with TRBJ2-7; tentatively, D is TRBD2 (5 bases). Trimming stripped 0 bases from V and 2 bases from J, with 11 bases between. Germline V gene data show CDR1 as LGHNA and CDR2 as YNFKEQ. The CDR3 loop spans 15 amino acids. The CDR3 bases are TGTGCCAGCAGCCAAGAAGATGCGGGTACCTACGAGCAGTACTTC. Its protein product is CASSQEDAGTYEQYF.

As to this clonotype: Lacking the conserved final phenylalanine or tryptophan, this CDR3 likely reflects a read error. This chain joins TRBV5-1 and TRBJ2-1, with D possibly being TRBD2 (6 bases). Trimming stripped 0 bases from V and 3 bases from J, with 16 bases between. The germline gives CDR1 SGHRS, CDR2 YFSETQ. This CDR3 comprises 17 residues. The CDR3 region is CASSLAFPGSGYNEQFL. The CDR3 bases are TGCGCCAGCAGCTTGGCCTTTCCTGGTAGCGGCTACAATGAGCAGTTCTTA.

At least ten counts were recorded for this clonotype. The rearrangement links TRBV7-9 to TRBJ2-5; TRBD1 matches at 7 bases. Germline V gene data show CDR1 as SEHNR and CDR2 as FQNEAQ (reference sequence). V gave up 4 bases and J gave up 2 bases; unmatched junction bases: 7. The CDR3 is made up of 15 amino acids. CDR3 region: CASSSTGQSQETQYF. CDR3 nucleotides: TGTGCCAGCAGCTCTACGGGACAGAGTCAAGAGACCCAGTACTTC.

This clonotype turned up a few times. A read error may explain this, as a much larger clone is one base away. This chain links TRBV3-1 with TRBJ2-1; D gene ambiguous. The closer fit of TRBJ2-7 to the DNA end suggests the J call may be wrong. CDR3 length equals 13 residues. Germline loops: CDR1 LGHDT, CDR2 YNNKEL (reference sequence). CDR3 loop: CASSQSLYNEQYF. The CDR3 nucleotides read TGTGCCAGCAGCCAGAGTCTCTACAATGAGCAGTACTTC.

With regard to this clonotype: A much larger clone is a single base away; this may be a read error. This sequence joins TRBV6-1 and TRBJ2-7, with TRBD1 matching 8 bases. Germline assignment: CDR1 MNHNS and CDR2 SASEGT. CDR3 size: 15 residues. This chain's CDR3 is CTSSETGQVIYEQYF. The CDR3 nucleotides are TGTACCAGCAGTGAGACGGGACAGGTCATCTACGAGCAGTACTTC.

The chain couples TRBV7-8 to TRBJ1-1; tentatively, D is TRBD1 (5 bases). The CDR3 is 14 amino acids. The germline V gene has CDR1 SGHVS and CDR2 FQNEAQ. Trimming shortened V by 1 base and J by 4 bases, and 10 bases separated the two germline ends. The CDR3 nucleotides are TGTGCCAGCAGCTTAGTTAGGAGGGGCACTGAAGCTTTCTTT. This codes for CASSLVRRGTEAFF.

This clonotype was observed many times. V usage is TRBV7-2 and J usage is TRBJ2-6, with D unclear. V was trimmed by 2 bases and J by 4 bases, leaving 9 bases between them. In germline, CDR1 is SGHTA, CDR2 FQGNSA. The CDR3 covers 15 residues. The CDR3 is CASSLSLGGANVLTF. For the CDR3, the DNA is TGTGCCAGCAGCTTATCACTGGGGGGGGCCAACGTCCTGACTTTC.

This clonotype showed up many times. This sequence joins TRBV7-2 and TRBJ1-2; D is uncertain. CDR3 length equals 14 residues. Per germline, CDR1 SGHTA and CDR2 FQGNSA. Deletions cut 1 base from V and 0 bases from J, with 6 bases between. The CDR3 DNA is TGTGCCAGCAGCTTAGGCCTAGCTAACTATGGCTACACCTTC. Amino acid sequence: CASSLGLANYGYTF.

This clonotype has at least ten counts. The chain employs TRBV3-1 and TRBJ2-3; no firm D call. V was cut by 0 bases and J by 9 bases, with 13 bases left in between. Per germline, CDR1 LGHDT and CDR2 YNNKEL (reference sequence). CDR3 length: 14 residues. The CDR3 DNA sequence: TGTGCCAGCAGCCAAGATTTAGTCAGTGACACGCAGTATTTT. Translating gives CASSQDLVSDTQYF.

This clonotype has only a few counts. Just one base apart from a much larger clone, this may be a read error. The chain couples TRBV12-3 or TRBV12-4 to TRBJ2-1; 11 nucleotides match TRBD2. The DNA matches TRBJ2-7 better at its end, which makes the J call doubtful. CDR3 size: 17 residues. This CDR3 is CASSLVSGGGSYNEQYF. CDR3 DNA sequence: TGTGCCAGCAGTTTAGTTAGCGGGGGGGGATCCTACAATGAGCAGTACTTC.